This record covers a single TCR beta chain. The sample belongs to a study of blood T cell repertoires in COVID-19. The wider study: The samples span acute and convalescent COVID-19 from the United States, Italy and Spain. T cells, B-cell-depleted T cells, or PBMCs provided the cDNA or gDNA that served as material.

V was pared by 6 bases and J by 0 bases, with 5 bases of the junction left unmatched. Germline loops: CDR1 LNHDA, CDR2 SQIVND (reference sequence). This CDR3 has 15 residues. It was during active infection that Seattle patients were enrolled and then longitudinally followed. The protocol was immunoSEQ multiplex PCR, while the TCRdb copy is restricted to in-frame clones and leaves out a portion. The profile shows approximately 350,000 clones, about nine tenths of them singletons. Sequenced: peripheral blood. This TCR was recovered from a woman aged 70-85 years with COVID-19, enrolled during active disease. The J gene is TRBJ1-5, the V gene TRBV19; the match to TRBD1 covers 7 bases. CDR3 sequence reads: CASRPGQLSNQPQHF. The DNA of the CDR3 is TGTGCCAGTAGGCCGGGACAGCTTAGCAATCAGCCCCAGCATTTT. Looking up the rest from reference TRBV19 and TRBJ1-5 gives the full variable domain: DGGITQSPKYLFRKEGQNVTLSCEQNLNHDAMYWYRQDPGQGLRLIYYSQIVNDFQKGDIAEGYSVSREKKESFPLTVTSAQKNPTAFYLCASRPGQLSNQPQHFGDGTRLSIL.